This T cell receptor beta chain is from a study of OX40 agonist ivuxolimab in advanced cancers. Study details: As their treatment, patients were administered ivuxolimab, an agonistic anti-OX40 (CD134) antibody.

With autoimmune disease history or systemic immunosuppression, patients were excluded. Peripheral blood came from all dose cohorts at three timepoints. Sequenced by immunoSEQ multiplex PCR; TCRdb stores in-frame clones only, minus some. Of roughly 60,000 clones in the sample, over 80% are singletons; the top ten hold approximately 4.3%. Regarding the study as a whole: In general, CD8+ T cells held more expanded clones than CD4+ did, on average.

Comments on this clone: Its antigen is still unknown.

The sequence was obtained from an adult with an advanced solid tumor such as melanoma, head and neck, liver or kidney cancer. Specimen: CD4+ or CD8+ T cells sorted from blood, collected in a trial of the OX40 agonist ivuxolimab.

The CDR3 spells CASSHGGTGFHEQYF. As DNA, the CDR3 is TGTGCCAGCTCCCACGGCGGGACAGGGTTCCACGAGCAGTACTTC. The J gene is TRBJ2-7, the V gene TRBV6-6; TRBD1 matches at 9 bases. Germline CDR1 MNHNY, CDR2 SVGAGI (reference sequence). V shed 8 bases and J 5 bases; nucleotides not matched to a gene: 13. The CDR3 runs to 15 residues.